This entry describes one T cell receptor (beta chain). No antigen is known for it. These data belong to a study of post-analysis software for immune sequencing data. Whole-study results and caveats: Versus controls, multiple sclerosis patients showed significantly lower diversity (normalized Chao1). There were a few TRBV segments more frequent in patients than controls, and TRBV5-6, TRBV5-1 and TRBV20-1 were among them. Samples from one preparation batch, clustered by F measure, grouped strongly together.

This CDR3 has 17 residues. CDR1 and CDR2 from the germline V gene are MDHEN and SYDVKM. The library was made from cDNA and included unique molecular identifiers. A single record per CDR3 protein comes from TCRdb applying MiXCR to the PCR reads. Here the sample spans approximately 440,000 distinct CDR3 sequences, under 55% being singletons. Sequenced material: blood. This receptor was taken from a girl between 5 and 17 years old with multiple sclerosis. V usage is TRBV28 and J usage is TRBJ2-4; 10 bases align to TRBD1. The J call may be mistaken, given a closer DNA end match to TRBJ2-7. The CDR3 DNA is TGTGCCAGCAGTTTATACGGGGACAGGGGATCCTCCTACGAGCAGTACTTC. As protein: CASSLYGDRGSSYEQYF.